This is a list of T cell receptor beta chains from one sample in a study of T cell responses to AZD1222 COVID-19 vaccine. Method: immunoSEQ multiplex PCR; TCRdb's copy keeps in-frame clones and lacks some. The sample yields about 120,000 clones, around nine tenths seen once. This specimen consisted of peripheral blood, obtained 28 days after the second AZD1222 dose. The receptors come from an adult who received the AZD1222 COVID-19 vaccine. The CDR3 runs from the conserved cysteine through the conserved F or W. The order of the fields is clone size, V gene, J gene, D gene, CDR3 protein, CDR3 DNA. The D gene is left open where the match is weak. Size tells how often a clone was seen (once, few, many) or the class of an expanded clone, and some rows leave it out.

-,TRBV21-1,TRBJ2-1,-,CASSKSRGFYNEQFF,TGTGCCAGCAGCAAATCTCGAGGGTTTTACAATGAGCAGTTCTTC
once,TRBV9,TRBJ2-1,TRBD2,CASSVGSGGYNEQFF,TGTGCCAGCAGCGTCGGATCGGGGGGTTACAATGAGCAGTTCTTC
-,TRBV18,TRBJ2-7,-,CASSRFDNSYEQYF,TGTGCCAGCTCACGATTCGACAACTCCTACGAGCAGTACTTC
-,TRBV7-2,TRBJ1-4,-,CASSIKDGTGNEKLFF,TGTGCCAGCAGCATAAAAGACGGGACGGGGAATGAAAAACTGTTTTTT
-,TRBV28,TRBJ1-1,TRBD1,CASRDTGDTEAFF,TGTGCCAGCAGGGATACAGGGGACACTGAAGCTTTCTTT
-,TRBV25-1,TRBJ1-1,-,CASTRGGQVFF,TGTGCCAGCACCAGGGGAGGGCAGGTTTTCTTT
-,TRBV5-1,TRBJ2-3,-,CASSLAPTDTQYF,TGCGCCAGCAGCTTGGCGCCCACAGATACGCAGTATTTT
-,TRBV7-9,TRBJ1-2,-,CASSLVGSGGSYGYTF,TGTGCCAGCAGCTTAGTAGGTTCGGGGGGCAGCTATGGCTACACCTTC
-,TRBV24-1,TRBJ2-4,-,CATSDLRGDKAKNIQYF,TGTGCCACCAGTGATTTGAGAGGAGATAAAGCCAAAAACATTCAGTACTTC
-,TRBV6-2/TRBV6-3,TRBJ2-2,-,CASSSYGELFF,TGTGCCAGCAGTTCTTACGGGGAGCTGTTTTTT
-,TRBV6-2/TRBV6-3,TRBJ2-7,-,CASSYTGRSYEQYF,TGTGCCAGCAGTTACACGGGGCGTAGCTACGAGCAGTACTTC
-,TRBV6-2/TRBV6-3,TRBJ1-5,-,CASSLLQGFNQPQHF,TGTGCCAGCAGTTTACTTCAGGGGTTTAATCAGCCCCAGCATTTT
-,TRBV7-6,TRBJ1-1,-,CASSLAQGRYIPMNTEAFF,TGTGCCAGCAGCTTAGCCCAGGGGAGATATATACCCATGAACACTGAAGCTTTCTTT
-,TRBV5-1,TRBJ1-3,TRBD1,CASSTGTGTGNTIYF,TGCGCCAGCAGCACCGGGACAGGGACTGGAAACACCATATATTTT
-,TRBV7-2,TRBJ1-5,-,CASSSYNQPQHF,TGTGCCAGCAGCTCGTATAATCAGCCCCAGCATTTT
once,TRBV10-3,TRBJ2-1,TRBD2,CAISESGGFYNEQFF,TGTGCCATCAGTGAGTCGGGGGGGTTCTACAATGAGCAGTTCTTC
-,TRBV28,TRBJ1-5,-,CASSWAGSYSNQPQHF,TGTGCCAGCAGTTGGGCGGGTAGTTATAGCAATCAGCCCCAGCATTTT
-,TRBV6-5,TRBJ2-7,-,CASSRGSHSYEQYF,TGTGCCAGCAGTCGCGGCAGCCACTCCTACGAGCAGTACTTC
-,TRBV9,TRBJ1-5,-,CASSTGFNQPQHF,TGTGCCAGCAGCACAGGATTCAATCAGCCCCAGCATTTT
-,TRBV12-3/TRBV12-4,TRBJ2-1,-,CASAPYTRDEQFF,TGTGCCAGCGCCCCGTATACGCGCGATGAGCAGTTCTTC
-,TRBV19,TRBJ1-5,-,CASSIVGGSNQPQHF,TGTGCCAGTAGTATTGTGGGAGGGAGCAATCAGCCCCAGCATTTT
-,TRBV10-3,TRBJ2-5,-,CAISESRGANFQETQYF,TGTGCCATCAGTGAGTCTAGGGGGGCGAATTTCCAAGAGACCCAGTACTTC
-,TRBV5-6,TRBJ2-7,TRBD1,CASSAGTGYGGSYEQYF,TGTGCCAGCAGCGCCGGGACAGGATATGGTGGCTCCTACGAGCAGTACTTC
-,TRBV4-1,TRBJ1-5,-,CASSHQLAGLNQPQHF,TGCGCCAGCAGCCACCAATTAGCGGGCCTCAATCAGCCCCAGCATTTT
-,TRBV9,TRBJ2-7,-,CASSGGIPPYEQYF,TGTGCCAGCAGCGGGGGAATACCTCCTTACGAGCAGTACTTC
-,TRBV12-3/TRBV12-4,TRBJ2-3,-,CASRGTSDTQYF,TGTGCCAGCAGGGGTACCTCAGATACGCAGTATTTT
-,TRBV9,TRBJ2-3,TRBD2,CASSSGGADTQYF,TGTGCCAGCTCTAGCGGGGGGGCAGATACGCAGTATTTT
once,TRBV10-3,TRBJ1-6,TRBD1,CAISELGQGRSPLHF,TGTGCCATCAGTGAGTTAGGACAGGGTCGCTCACCCCTCCACTTT
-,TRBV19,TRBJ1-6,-,CASSKDGHSPLHF,TGTGCCAGTAGTAAGGACGGACATTCACCCCTCCACTTT
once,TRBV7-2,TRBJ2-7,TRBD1,CASSWGGTGPALGEQYF,TGTGCCAGCAGCTGGGGGGGGACAGGGCCTGCACTAGGCGAGCAGTACTTC
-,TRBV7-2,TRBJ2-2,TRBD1,CASSSDGTVNTGELFF,TGTGCCAGCAGCTCCGACGGGACAGTCAACACCGGGGAGCTGTTTTTT
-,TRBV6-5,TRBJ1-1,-,CASTGNTEAFF,TGTGCCAGCACGGGCAACACTGAAGCTTTCTTT
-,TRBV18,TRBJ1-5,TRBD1,CASSPGTGVNQPQHF,TGTGCCAGCTCACCAGGAACAGGGGTCAATCAGCCCCAGCATTTT
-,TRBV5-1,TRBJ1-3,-,CASSLLGASQSTIYF,TGCGCCAGCAGCTTGCTGGGAGCATCCCAAAGCACCATATATTTT
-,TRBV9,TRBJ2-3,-,CASSVGSAGGPDTISTDTQYF,TGTGCCAGCAGCGTAGGAAGTGCCGGGGGGCCCGATACAATTAGCACAGATACGCAGTATTTT
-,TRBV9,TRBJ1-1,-,CASSQRGGGFTEAFF,TGTGCCAGCAGCCAGCGGGGAGGGGGTTTCACTGAAGCTTTCTTT
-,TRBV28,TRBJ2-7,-,CASTGVPYEQYF,TGTGCCAGCACCGGGGTCCCCTACGAGCAGTACTTC
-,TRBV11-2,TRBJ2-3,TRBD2,CASSLTSGGAADTQYF,TGTGCCAGCAGCTTGACTAGCGGGGGGGCGGCAGATACGCAGTATTTT
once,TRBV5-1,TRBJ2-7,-,CASSLETPGGYF,TGCGCCAGCAGCTTGGAAACTCCCGGGGGGTACTTC
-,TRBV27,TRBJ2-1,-,CASSLSYQGYEQFF,TGTGCCAGCAGTTTATCCTACCAGGGGTATGAGCAGTTCTTC
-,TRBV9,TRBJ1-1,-,CASSEGTAVSSEAFF,TGTGCCAGCAGCGAGGGGACGGCGGTGAGTTCTGAAGCTTTCTTT
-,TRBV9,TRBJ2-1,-,CASSVGGQFFNEQFF,TGTGCCAGCAGCGTAGGCGGGCAGTTCTTCAATGAGCAGTTCTTC
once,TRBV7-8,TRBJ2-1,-,CASGQGQYNEQFF,TGTGCCAGCGGGCAGGGACAATACAATGAGCAGTTCTTC
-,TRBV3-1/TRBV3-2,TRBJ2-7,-,CASSSAGEQYF,TGTGCCAGCAGCAGCGCGGGCGAGCAGTACTTC
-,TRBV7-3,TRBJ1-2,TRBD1,CASSRGTGGSGYTF,TGTGCCAGCAGTCGGGGAACAGGGGGCTCTGGCTACACCTTC
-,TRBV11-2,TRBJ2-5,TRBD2,CASIKEWGRGDQYF,TGTGCCAGCATCAAAGAGTGGGGCCGGGGGGACCAGTACTTC
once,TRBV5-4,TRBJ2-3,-,CASSLAASSRADTQYF,TGTGCCAGCAGCTTGGCCGCGAGTAGCAGAGCAGATACGCAGTATTTT
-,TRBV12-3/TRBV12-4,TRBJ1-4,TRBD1,CASSLSGGEKLFF,TGTGCCAGCAGTTTATCAGGGGGTGAAAAACTGTTTTTT
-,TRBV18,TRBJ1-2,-,CASSLGAGADGYTF,TGTGCCAGCTCACTGGGGGCAGGGGCGGACGGCTACACCTTC
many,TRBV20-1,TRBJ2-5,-,CSASPTGETQYF,TGCAGTGCTAGTCCAACCGGGGAGACCCAGTACTTC